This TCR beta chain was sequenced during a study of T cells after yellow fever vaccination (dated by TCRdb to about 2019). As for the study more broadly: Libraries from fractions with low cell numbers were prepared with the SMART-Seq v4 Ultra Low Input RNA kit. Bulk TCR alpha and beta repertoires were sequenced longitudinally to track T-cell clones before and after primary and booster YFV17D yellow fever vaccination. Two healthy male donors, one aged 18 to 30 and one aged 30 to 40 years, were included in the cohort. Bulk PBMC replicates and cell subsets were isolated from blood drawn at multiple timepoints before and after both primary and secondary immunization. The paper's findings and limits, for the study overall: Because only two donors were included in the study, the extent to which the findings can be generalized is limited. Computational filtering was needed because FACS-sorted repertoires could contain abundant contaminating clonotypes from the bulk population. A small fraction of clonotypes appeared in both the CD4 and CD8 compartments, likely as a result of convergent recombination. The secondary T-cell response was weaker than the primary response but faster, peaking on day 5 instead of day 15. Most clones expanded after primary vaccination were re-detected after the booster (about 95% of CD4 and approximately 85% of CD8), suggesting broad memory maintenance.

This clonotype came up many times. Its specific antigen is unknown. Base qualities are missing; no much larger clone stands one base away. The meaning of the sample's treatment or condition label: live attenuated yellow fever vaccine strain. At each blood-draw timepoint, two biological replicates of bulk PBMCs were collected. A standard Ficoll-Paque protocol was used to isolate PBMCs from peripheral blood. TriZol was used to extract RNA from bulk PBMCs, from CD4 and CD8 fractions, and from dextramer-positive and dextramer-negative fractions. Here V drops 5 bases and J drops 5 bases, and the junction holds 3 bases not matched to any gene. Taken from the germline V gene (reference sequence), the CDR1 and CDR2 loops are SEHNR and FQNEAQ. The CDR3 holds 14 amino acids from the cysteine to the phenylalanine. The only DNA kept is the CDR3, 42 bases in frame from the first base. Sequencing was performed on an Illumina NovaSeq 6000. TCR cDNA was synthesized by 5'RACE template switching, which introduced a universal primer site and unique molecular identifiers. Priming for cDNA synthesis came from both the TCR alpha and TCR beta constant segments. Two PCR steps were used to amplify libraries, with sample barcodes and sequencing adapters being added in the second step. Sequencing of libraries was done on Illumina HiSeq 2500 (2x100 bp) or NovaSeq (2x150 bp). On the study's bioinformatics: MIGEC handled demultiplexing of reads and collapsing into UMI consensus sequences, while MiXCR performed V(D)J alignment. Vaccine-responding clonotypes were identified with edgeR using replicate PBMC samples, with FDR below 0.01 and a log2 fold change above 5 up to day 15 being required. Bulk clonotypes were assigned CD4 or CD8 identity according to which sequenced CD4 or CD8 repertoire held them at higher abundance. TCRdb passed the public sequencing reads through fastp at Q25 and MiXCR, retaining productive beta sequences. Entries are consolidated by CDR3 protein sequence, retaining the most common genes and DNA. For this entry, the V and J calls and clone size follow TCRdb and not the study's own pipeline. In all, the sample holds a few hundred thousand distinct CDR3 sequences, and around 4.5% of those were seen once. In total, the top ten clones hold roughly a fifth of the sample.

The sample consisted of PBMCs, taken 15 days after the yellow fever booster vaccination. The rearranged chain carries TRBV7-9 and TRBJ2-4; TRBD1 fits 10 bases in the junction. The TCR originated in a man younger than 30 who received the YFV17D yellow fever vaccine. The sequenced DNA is TGTGCCAGCAGCGTCGGGACAGGGGAAAACATTCAGTACTTC. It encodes CASSVGTGENIQYF. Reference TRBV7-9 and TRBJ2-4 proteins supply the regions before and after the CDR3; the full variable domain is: DTGVSQNPRHKITKRGQNVTFRCDPISEHNRLYWYRQTLGQGPEFLTYFQNEAQLEKSRLLSDRFSAERPKGSFSTLEIQRTEQGDSAMYLCASSVGTGENIQYFGAGTRLSVL.